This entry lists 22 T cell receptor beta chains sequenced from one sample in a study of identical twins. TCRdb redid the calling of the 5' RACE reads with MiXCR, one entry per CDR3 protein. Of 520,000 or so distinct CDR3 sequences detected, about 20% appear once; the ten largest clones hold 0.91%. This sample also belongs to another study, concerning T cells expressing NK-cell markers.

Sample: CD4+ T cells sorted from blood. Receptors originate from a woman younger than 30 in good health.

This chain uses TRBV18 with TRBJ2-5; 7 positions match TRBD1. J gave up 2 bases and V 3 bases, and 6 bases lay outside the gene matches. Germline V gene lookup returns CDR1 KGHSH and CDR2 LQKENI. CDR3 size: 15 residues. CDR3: CASSPPGQRQETQYF. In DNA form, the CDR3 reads TGTGCCAGCTCACCCCCGGGACAGAGGCAAGAGACCCAGTACTTC.

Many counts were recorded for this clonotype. The CDR3, as DNA: TGTGCCATCAGAAAACTGGGGGGCCAAGAGCAGTTCTTC. Its translation: CAIRKLGGQEQFF. The genes are TRBV10-3 and TRBJ2-1; D may match TRBD1 or TRBD2 (6 bases each). Germline CDR1 and CDR2: ENHRY and SYGVKD. Between the trimmed V and J ends, which lost 6 bases and 10 bases, there was a span of 16 bases. The CDR3 runs to 13 residues.

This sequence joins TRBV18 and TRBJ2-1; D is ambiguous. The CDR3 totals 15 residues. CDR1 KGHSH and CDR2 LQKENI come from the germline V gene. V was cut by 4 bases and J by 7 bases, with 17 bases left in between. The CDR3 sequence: CASSQTGPPRNEQFF. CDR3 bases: TGTGCCAGCTCACAAACCGGGCCACCGAGGAATGAGCAGTTCTTC.

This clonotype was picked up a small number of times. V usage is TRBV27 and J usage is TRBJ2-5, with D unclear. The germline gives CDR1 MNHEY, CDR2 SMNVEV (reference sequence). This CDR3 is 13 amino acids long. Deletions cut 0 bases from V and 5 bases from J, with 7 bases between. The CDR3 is CASSLSVWETQYF. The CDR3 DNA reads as TGTGCCAGCAGTTTATCAGTTTGGGAGACCCAGTACTTC.

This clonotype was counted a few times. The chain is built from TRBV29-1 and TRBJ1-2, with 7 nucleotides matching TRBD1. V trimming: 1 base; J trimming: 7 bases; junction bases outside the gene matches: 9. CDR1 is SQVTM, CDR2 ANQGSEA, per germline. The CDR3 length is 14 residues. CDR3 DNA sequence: TGCAGCGTTGAAGTCAGGGGGGAGCTTCTTGGCTACACCTTC. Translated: CSVEVRGELLGYTF.

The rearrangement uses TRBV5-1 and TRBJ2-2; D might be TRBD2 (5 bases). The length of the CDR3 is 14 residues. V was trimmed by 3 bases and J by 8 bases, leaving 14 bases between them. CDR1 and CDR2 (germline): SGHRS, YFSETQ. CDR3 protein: CASSSHAEAGELFF. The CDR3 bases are TGCGCCAGCAGCTCCCACGCGGAGGCTGGGGAGCTGTTTTTT.

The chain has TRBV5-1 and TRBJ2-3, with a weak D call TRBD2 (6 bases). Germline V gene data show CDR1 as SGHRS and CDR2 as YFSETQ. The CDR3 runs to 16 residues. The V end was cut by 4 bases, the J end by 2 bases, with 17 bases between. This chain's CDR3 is CASSTEAGRITDTQYF. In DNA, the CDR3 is TGCGCCAGCAGCACCGAGGCGGGACGTATCACAGATACGCAGTATTTT.

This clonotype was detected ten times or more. Here the CDR3 reads CAISEMGASSYEQYF. Here the CDR3 DNA reads TGTGCCATCAGTGAAATGGGGGCATCTTCCTACGAGCAGTACTTC. The chain recombines TRBV10-3 with TRBJ2-7; a weak D match, TRBD1 (6 bases). This CDR3 has 15 residues. The germline V gene encodes CDR1 ENHRY and CDR2 SYGVKD. Trimming took off 3 bases at V and 1 base at J, with 13 bases between the two ends.

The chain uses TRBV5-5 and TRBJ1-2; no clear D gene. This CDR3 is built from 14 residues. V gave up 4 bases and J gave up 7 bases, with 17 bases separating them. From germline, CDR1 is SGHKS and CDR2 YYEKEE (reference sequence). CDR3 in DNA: TGTGCCAGCAGCCTGCCGTCCCCACTAGGTGGCTACACCTTC. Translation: CASSLPSPLGGYTF.

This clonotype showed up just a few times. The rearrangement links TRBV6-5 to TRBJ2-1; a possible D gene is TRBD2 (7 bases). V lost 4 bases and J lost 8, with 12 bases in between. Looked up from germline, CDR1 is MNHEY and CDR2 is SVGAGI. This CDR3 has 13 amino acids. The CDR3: CASSSRGGDEQFF. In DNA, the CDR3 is TGTGCCAGCAGTTCTAGGGGGGGGGATGAGCAGTTCTTC.

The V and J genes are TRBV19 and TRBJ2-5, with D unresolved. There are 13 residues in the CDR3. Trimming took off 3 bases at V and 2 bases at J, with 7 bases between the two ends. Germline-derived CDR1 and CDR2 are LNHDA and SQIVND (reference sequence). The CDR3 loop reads CASSIGRQETQYF. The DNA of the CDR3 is TGTGCCAGTAGTATCGGGCGGCAAGAGACCCAGTACTTC. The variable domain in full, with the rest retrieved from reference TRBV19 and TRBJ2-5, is DGGITQSPKYLFRKEGQNVTLSCEQNLNHDAMYWYRQDPGQGLRLIYYSQIVNDFQKGDIAEGYSVSREKKESFPLTVTSAQKNPTAFYLCASSIGRQETQYFGPGTRLLVL.

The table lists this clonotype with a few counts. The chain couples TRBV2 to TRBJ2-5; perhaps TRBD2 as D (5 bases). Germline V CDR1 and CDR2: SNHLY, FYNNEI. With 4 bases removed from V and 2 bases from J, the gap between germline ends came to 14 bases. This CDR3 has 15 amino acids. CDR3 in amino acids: CASSAQLVLQETQYF. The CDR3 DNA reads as TGTGCCAGCAGTGCCCAACTAGTCCTTCAAGAGACCCAGTACTTC.

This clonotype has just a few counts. Here the CDR3 reads CASARIWETQYF. DNA of the CDR3: TGTGCTAGTGCCAGAATTTGGGAGACCCAGTACTTC. V gene TRBV12-5 combines with J gene TRBJ2-5; no reliable D call. Germline values: CDR1 LGHNT, CDR2 FRNRAP. The V end lost 7 bases, the J end lost 5 bases, and 11 bases lay between the germline ends. The CDR3 is made up of 12 amino acids.

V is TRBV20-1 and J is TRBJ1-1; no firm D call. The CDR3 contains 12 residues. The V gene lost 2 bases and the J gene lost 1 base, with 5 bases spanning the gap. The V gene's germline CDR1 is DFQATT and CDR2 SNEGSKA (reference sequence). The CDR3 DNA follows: TGCAGTGCTAGAACAGCGAACACTGAAGCTTTCTTT. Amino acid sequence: CSARTANTEAFF.

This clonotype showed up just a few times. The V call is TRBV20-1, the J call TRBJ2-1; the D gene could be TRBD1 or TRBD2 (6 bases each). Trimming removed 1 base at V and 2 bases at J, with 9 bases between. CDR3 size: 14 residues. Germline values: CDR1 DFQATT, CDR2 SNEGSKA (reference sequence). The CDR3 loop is CSARGGAPYNEQFF. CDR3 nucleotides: TGCAGTGCTAGAGGGGGGGCCCCCTACAATGAGCAGTTCTTC.

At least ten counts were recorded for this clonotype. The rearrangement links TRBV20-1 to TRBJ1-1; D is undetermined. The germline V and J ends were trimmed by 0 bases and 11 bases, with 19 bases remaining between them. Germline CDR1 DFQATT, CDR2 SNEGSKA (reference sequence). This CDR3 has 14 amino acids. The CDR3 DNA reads TGCAGTGCTAGAGATTCGGGAAGGTTCGGTCTGGCTTTCTTT. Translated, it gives CSARDSGRFGLAFF.

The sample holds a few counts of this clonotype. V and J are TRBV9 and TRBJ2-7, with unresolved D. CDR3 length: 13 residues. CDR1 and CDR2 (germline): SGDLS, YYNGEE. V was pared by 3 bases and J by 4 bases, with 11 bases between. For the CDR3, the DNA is TGTGCCAGCAGCGACCCGGACGGATACGAGCAGTACTTC. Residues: CASSDPDGYEQYF.

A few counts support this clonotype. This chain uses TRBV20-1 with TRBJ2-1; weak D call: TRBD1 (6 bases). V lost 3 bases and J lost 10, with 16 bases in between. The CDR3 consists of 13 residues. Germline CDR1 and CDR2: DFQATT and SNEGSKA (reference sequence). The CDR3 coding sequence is TGCAGTGCTAGGCGCCCAACCCAGGGGGAGCAGTTCTTC. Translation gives CSARRPTQGEQFF.

The CDR3 loop reads CASSLSSLTERTDTQYF. The DNA of the CDR3 is TGTGCCAGCAGCCTAAGTTCCCTCACGGAGAGGACAGATACGCAGTATTTT. This sequence joins TRBV7-2 and TRBJ2-3; no clear D. The V end lost 5 bases, the J end lost 3 bases, and 21 bases lay between the germline ends. CDR1 is SGHTA, CDR2 FQGNSA, per germline. The CDR3 is 17 residues long.

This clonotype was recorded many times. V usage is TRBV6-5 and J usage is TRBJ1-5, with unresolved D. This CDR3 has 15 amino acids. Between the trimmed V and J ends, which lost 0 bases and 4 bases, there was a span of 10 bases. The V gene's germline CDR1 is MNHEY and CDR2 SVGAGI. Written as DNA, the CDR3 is TGTGCCAGCAGTTACTCGATGAACGGGAATCAGCCCCAGCATTTT. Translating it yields CASSYSMNGNQPQHF.

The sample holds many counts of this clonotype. In nucleotides, the CDR3 is TGCAGCTTAGGACGAACTACTAGCACAGATACGCAGTATTTT. Translating gives CSLGRTTSTDTQYF. The genes are TRBV29-1 and TRBJ2-3; unclear D gene. The V and J ends lost 8 bases and 0 bases respectively, with 15 bases between them. Germline CDR1 SQVTM, CDR2 ANQGSEA. This CDR3 has 14 residues.

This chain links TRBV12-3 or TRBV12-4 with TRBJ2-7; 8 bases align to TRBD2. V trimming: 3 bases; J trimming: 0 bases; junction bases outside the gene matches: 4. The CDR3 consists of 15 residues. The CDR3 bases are TGTGCCAGCAGTTTGGGCGGGGGGTACTCCTACGAGCAGTACTTC. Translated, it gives CASSLGGGYSYEQYF.